This TCR beta chain originates from a study of T-cell memory formation after mild COVID-19 (dated by TCRdb to 2020 to 2023). General notes on the study: TCR sequence clusters from the two donors were found to be largely donor specific. T-cell clones expanding and contracting after mild COVID-19 in two donors were tracked by longitudinal TCRalpha and TCRbeta repertoire sequencing. The cohort comprised two young, previously healthy adult volunteers, one female and one male. Summary of the overall study and its limitations: Some responding clones were found in pre-infection memory, which suggests that pre-existing cross-reactive memory T cells took part in the SARS-CoV-2 response. Balanced CD4/CD8 phenotypes were observed for clones contracting from day 15 to 85, whereas a bias towards CD4+ was observed for a second wave of clones expanding from day 15 to 37. Only a couple of mild cases were covered in the study, and larger cohorts including severe cases with pre-infection samples were considered necessary. SARS-CoV-2 specificity of the second-wave clones peaking on day 37 was not confirmed. Contracting CD4+ clones were found mainly in CM and EM memory subsets, while CD8+ clones were enriched in EMRA.

This clonotype was counted between two and nine times. There is no known antigen for this receptor. The sample holds no much larger clone one base away, and base qualities are not on file. As encoded in the germline V gene, CDR1 is SGHTA while CDR2 is FQGNSA. From the cysteine up to the phenylalanine, the CDR3 has a length of 12 residues. CDR3 DNA only is kept here, 36 bases in frame from base 1. V drops 3 bases and J drops 5 bases, leaving 7 bases in between. Ficoll-Paque density gradient centrifugation was used to isolate PBMCs. TCRdb lists the instrument as Illumina NovaSeq 6000. TCRalpha and TCRbeta cDNA libraries were constructed by 5'RACE with constant-segment primers, with sample barcodes and unique molecular identifiers being introduced. Trizol reagent was used to extract RNA from every sample. Library amplification was performed in two PCR steps, and a second sample barcode and Illumina TruSeq adapters were introduced in the second step. Sequencing of libraries was performed on an Illumina NovaSeq with 2 x 150 bp paired-end reads. As for the original processing: Demultiplexing of reads and collapsing into UMI-guided consensus sequences were performed with migec v1.2.7. With mixcr v2.1.11, UMI consensuses were aligned to TRA and TRB V and J templates and assembled into clonotypes. A clonotype was counted as expanded or contracted only if both edgeR and NoisET called the change significant, with noise models trained on biological replicates. For edgeR calls, the cutoffs were a false discovery rate-adjusted p below 0.01 and a log2 fold-change threshold of 1. As an exploratory analysis of dynamics, PCA with hierarchical clustering was applied to max-normalized trajectories of the 1000 most abundant clonotypes. Each responding clone was given a CD4 or CD8 phenotype based on the CD4+ and CD8+ repertoires, which had been sequenced separately. TCRdb reanalyzed the raw reads on its own, using fastp at Q25 for trimming and MiXCR for clone calling, and kept in-frame beta chains. Under each unique CDR3 protein, matching rows form one entry showing the most common genes and DNA. TCRdb's processing, not the authors', yielded these V and J calls. This sample has some 120,000 distinct CDR3 sequences in its table, and more than 15% of those were observed once. The ten biggest clones cover roughly 5.3% of the sample.

The receptor chain draws on TRBV7-2 and TRBJ2-5; confidence is insufficient to name the D gene. The specimen sequenced was PBMCs or a T cell subset sorted from them (not recorded which). The TCR comes from a man aged 18 to 29 who had mild COVID-19 (a few samples of this study predate the infection). The sample titles of this study are shuffled in the database, so cell type and time point are left out; the donor was told from shared clones. The CDR3 region has the sequence CASSFSRETQYF. The DNA sequence follows: TGTGCCAGCAGCTTTTCCCGGGAGACCCAGTACTTC.